This T cell receptor (beta chain) was profiled in a study of cytomegalovirus exposure and HLA in healthy donors. As for the study in general: It was reported in a later analysis that the 120 validation repertoires used the same platform as the approximately 620 first-cohort repertoires. Study-wide points: Associated with cytomegalovirus, according to the listing, were 150 to 200 TCR beta chains. In the approximately 120 validation repertoires, a later analysis found that first-cohort TCR clusters tended to co-occur.

Clones were sequenced by immunoSEQ multiplex PCR, and TCRdb holds only the in-frame ones, with some missing. The repertoire holds 50,000 to 65,000 clones, with 95% to 97% as singletons. For this clone: What it binds is not known.

CDR1 SEHNR and CDR2 FQNEAQ come from the germline V gene (reference sequence). Trimming cost V 4 bases and J 5 bases, with 11 bases left between them. The CDR3 is made up of 13 amino acids. Sequences were obtained from PBMCs. V gene TRBV7-9 combines with J gene TRBJ1-1, with unresolved D. The sequence was collected from a woman aged 18 to 35 in good health and CMV-seronegative. Here the CDR3 DNA reads TGTGCCAGCAGCTCAACCTCGGGGACTGAAGCTTTCTTT. Translation: CASSSTSGTEAFF.